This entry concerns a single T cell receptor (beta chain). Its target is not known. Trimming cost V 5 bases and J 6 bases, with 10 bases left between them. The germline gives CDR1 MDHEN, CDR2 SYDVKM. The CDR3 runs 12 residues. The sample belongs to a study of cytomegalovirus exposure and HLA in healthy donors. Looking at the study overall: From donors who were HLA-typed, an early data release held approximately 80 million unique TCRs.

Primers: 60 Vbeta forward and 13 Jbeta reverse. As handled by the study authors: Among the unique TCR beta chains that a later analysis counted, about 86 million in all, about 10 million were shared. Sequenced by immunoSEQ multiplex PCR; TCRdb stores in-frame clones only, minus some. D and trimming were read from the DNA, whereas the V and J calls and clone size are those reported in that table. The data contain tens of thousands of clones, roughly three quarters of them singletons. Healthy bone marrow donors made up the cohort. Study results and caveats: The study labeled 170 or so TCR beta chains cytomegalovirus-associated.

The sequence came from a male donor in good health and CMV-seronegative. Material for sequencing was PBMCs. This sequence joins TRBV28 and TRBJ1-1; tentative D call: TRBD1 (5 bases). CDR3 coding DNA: TGTGCCAGCAGTCTAGGGGTTGCTGAAGCTTTCTTT. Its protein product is CASSLGVAEAFF.